The rows below give T cell receptor beta chains drawn from one sample of a study of human T cells and chemical hapten exposure. MiXCR was run by TCRdb on the 5' RACE reads, yielding one entry per CDR3 protein. The sample has 150,000 or so distinct CDR3 sequences; around 4.4% are singletons. These receptors all stem from a female donor in good health. Each CDR3 is given with its conserved first and last residue. The order of the fields is V gene, J gene, CDR3 protein.

V gene: TRBV9; J gene: TRBJ1-4; CDR3 protein: CASSAPQGTNEKLFF
V gene: TRBV7-9; J gene: TRBJ2-7; CDR3 protein: CASSPESWSSYEQYF
V gene: TRBV27; J gene: TRBJ1-6; CDR3 protein: CASTPRDTNSPLHF
V gene: TRBV19; J gene: TRBJ2-2; CDR3 protein: CASTPQGAGNTGELFF
V gene: TRBV23-1; J gene: TRBJ2-7; CDR3 protein: CASRLGGLGYEQYF
V gene: TRBV6-5; J gene: TRBJ1-6; CDR3 protein: CASSPFREGCNSPLHF
V gene: TRBV6-1; J gene: TRBJ2-3; CDR3 protein: CASSEASDTQYF
V gene: TRBV10-3; J gene: TRBJ2-1; CDR3 protein: CAISETDSYNEQFF
V gene: TRBV18; J gene: TRBJ1-1; CDR3 protein: CASSQIQGAENTEAFF
V gene: TRBV5-6; J gene: TRBJ1-3; CDR3 protein: CASSLGRSSGNTIYF
V gene: TRBV11-2; J gene: TRBJ1-1; CDR3 protein: CASSITGLTEAFF
V gene: TRBV13; J gene: TRBJ1-1; CDR3 protein: CASGRASLRAAFF
V gene: TRBV7-9; J gene: TRBJ1-1; CDR3 protein: CASSFSGSEAFF
V gene: TRBV30; J gene: TRBJ1-1; CDR3 protein: CAWSRRNTEAFF
V gene: TRBV5-1; J gene: TRBJ2-3; CDR3 protein: CASSRTPGLATTSTDTQYF
V gene: TRBV12-3/TRBV12-4; J gene: TRBJ2-3; CDR3 protein: CASRPGQGGADTQYF
V gene: TRBV29-1; J gene: TRBJ2-3; CDR3 protein: CSVVGYPDTQYF
V gene: TRBV5-1; J gene: TRBJ2-3; CDR3 protein: CASSLGLNTDTQYF
V gene: TRBV18; J gene: TRBJ1-6; CDR3 protein: CASSPKGSNSPLHF
V gene: TRBV5-1; J gene: TRBJ2-1; CDR3 protein: CASQTGYAYNEQFF
V gene: TRBV20-1; J gene: TRBJ1-2; CDR3 protein: CSATRQGNYGDTF
V gene: TRBV11-1; J gene: TRBJ1-1; CDR3 protein: CASSLSANTEAFF
V gene: TRBV11-1; J gene: TRBJ2-2; CDR3 protein: CASSMDRETNTGELFF
V gene: TRBV12-3/TRBV12-4; J gene: TRBJ1-2; CDR3 protein: CASSLASNYGYTF
V gene: TRBV29-1; J gene: TRBJ2-1; CDR3 protein: CSVNRGRMANEQFF
V gene: TRBV15; J gene: TRBJ2-7; CDR3 protein: CATSRGRSYRVDEQYF
V gene: TRBV12-3/TRBV12-4; J gene: TRBJ1-5; CDR3 protein: CASSPRQGGNQPQHF
V gene: TRBV6-5; J gene: TRBJ2-7; CDR3 protein: CASRYNRALYEQYF
V gene: TRBV11-2; J gene: TRBJ2-1; CDR3 protein: CASSLVGAEYNEQFF
V gene: TRBV12-3/TRBV12-4; J gene: TRBJ1-2; CDR3 protein: CASSSTGPLANYGYTF
V gene: TRBV7-3; J gene: TRBJ2-6; CDR3 protein: CASSLGAGANVLTF
V gene: TRBV9; J gene: TRBJ2-7; CDR3 protein: CASSVEAGWDEQYF
V gene: TRBV19; J gene: TRBJ2-1; CDR3 protein: CASIGQASYNEQFF
V gene: TRBV15; J gene: TRBJ2-7; CDR3 protein: CATSPSRGLAGSQQYF
V gene: TRBV10-3; J gene: TRBJ1-4; CDR3 protein: CAISESRQGHEKLFF
V gene: TRBV7-2; J gene: TRBJ2-1; CDR3 protein: CASSRDTSGEQFF
V gene: TRBV9; J gene: TRBJ2-1; CDR3 protein: CASSSYWTSGGYNEQFF
V gene: TRBV5-6; J gene: TRBJ2-7; CDR3 protein: CASSPGQGIEQYF
V gene: TRBV5-4; J gene: TRBJ2-3; CDR3 protein: CASSLPLSTDTQYF
V gene: TRBV25-1; J gene: TRBJ1-4; CDR3 protein: CASSETGTNEKLFF
V gene: TRBV9; J gene: TRBJ2-2; CDR3 protein: CASSTAGSTGELFF
V gene: TRBV11-2; J gene: TRBJ2-5; CDR3 protein: CASSLGGYQETQYF
V gene: TRBV28; J gene: TRBJ2-1; CDR3 protein: CASSRLAGGFASSYNEQFF
V gene: TRBV30; J gene: TRBJ2-7; CDR3 protein: CAWSIGQGAVTYEQYF
V gene: TRBV12-5; J gene: TRBJ2-3; CDR3 protein: CASGLVVLAGSSTDTQYF
V gene: TRBV15; J gene: TRBJ2-1; CDR3 protein: CATSRGRGTSRNEQFF
V gene: TRBV3-1; J gene: TRBJ1-6; CDR3 protein: CASSVGESISPLHF
V gene: TRBV7-2; J gene: TRBJ2-3; CDR3 protein: CASSWGGADTQYF
V gene: TRBV11-3; J gene: TRBJ2-5; CDR3 protein: CASSLGFQIQETQYF
V gene: TRBV6-5; J gene: TRBJ2-3; CDR3 protein: CASSRASGGPTDTQYF
V gene: TRBV7-2; J gene: TRBJ2-7; CDR3 protein: CASSFPGQGIDYEQYF
V gene: TRBV12-3/TRBV12-4; J gene: TRBJ1-4; CDR3 protein: CASSFTRTNEKLFF